This T cell receptor (beta chain) was captured in a study of beta chain features in type 1 diabetes. CDR1 SGHNT and CDR2 YYREEE come from the germline V gene (reference sequence). J gave up 2 bases and V 1 base, and 0 bases lay outside the gene matches. The CDR3 has 15 residues. Study-level results: TCRB CDR3 length was moderately but significantly reduced in all four CD4+ subsets of Type 1 diabetes patients. Healthy donors had naive, central memory and Treg TCRB repertoires that appeared less similar than those seen among patients.

The table lists this clone with a few counts. The antigen is not known. The authors reverse transcribed all of the isolated RNA, so sequencing captured expressed TCRB transcripts. Using immunoSEQ multiplex PCR, the repertoire was profiled, and TCRdb retains in-frame clones only, with some absent. This table holds about 290,000 clones, 7.5% to 9.5% found once. The receptor was derived from a woman under 30 in good health. Sequencing was performed on central memory CD4+ T cells from blood. The chain recombines TRBV5-4 with TRBJ2-5; TRBD2 aligns across 12 bases. The CDR3 region is CASSLTSGGQETQYF. In DNA, the CDR3 is TGTGCCAGCAGCTTGACTAGCGGGGGGCAAGAGACCCAGTACTTC.